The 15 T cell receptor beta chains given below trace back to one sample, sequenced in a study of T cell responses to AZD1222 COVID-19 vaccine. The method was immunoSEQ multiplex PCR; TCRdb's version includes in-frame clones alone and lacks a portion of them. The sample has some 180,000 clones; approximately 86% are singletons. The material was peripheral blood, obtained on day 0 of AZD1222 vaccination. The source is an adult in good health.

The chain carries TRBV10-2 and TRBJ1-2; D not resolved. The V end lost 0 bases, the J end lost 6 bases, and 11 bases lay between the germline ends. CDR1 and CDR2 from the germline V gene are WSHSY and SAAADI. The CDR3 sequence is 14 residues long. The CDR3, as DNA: TGCGCCAGCAGTGAGTCGATGGTATCGGATGGCTACACCTTC. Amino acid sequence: CASSESMVSDGYTF.

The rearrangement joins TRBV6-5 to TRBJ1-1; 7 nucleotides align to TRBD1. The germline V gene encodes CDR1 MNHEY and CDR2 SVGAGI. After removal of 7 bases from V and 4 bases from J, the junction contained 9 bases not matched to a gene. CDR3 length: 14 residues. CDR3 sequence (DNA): TGTGCCAGCATGCAACAGGGGTCGGGCACTGAAGCTTTCTTT. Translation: CASMQQGSGTEAFF.

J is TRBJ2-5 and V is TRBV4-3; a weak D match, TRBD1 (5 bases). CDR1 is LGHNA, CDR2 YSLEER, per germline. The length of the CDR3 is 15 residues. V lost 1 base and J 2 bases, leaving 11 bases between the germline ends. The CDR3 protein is CASSQGVQGQETQYF. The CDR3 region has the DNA TGCGCCAGCAGCCAAGGAGTCCAGGGTCAAGAGACCCAGTACTTC.

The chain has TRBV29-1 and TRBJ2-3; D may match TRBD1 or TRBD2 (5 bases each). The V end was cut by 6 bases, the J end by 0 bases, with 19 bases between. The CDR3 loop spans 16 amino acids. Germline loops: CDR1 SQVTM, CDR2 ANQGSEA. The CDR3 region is CSVKARDVSSTDTQYF. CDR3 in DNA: TGCAGCGTCAAGGCCCGGGACGTTTCCAGCACAGATACGCAGTATTTT.

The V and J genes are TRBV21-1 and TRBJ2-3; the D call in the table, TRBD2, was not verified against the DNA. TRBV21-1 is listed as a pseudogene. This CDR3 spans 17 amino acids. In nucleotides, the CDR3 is TGTGCCAGCAGCAAACCCGTAGCGGGGGGCCGATGGGATACGCAGTATTTT. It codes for CASSKPVAGGRWDTQYF.

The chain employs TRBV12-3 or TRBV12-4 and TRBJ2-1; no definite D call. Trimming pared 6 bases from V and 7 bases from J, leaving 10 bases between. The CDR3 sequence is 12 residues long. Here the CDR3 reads CASSRTINEQFF. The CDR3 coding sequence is TGTGCCAGCAGCAGGACCATTAATGAGCAGTTCTTC.

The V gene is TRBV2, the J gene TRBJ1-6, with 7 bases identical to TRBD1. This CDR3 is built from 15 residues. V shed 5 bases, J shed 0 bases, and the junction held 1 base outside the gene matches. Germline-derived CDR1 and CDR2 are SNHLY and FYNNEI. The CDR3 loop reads CASSRQGSYNSPLHF. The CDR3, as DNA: TGTGCCAGCAGTCGACAGGGCTCCTATAATTCACCCCTCCACTTT.

For the CDR3, the DNA is TGTGCCAGCTCACCATTGCGGGGATCAAACTCTGGGGCCAACGTCCTGACTTTC. It yields the protein CASSPLRGSNSGANVLTF. The genes are TRBV18 and TRBJ2-6; TRBD2 is a possible D gene (6 bases). CDR1 is KGHSH and CDR2 is LQKENI in the germline V gene. CDR3 length: 18 residues. The germline V and J ends were trimmed by 2 bases and 0 bases, with 14 bases remaining between them.

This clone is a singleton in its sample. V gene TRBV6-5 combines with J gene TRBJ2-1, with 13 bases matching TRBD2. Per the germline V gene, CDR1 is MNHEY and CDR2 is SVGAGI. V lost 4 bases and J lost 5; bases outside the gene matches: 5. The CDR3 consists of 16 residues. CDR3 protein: CASSSTSGGQNNEQFF. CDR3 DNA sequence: TGTGCCAGCAGTTCGACTAGCGGGGGGCAAAACAATGAGCAGTTCTTC.

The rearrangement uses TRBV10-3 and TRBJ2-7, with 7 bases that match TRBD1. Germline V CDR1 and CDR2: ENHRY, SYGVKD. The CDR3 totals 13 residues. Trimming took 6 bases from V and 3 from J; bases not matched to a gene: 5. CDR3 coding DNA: TGTGCCATCAGACCCCGGGACAGCTACGAGCAGTACTTC. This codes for CAIRPRDSYEQYF.

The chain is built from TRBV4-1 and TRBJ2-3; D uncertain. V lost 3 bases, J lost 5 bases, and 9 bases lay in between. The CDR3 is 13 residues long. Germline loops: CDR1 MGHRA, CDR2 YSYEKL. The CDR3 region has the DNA TGCGCCAGCAGCCAGCTCTTTGGAGATACGCAGTATTTT. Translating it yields CASSQLFGDTQYF.

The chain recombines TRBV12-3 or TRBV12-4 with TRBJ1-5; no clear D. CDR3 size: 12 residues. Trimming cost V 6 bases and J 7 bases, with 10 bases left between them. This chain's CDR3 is CASSDPGQPQHF. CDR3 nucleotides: TGTGCCAGCAGCGACCCGGGGCAGCCCCAGCATTTT.

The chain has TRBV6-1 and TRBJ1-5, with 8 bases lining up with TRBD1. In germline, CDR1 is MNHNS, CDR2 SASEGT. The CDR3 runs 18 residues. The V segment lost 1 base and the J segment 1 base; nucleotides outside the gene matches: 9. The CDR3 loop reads CASSEEGSGGESNQPQHF. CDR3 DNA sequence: TGTGCCAGCAGTGAAGAAGGTTCAGGGGGCGAGAGCAATCAGCCCCAGCATTTT.

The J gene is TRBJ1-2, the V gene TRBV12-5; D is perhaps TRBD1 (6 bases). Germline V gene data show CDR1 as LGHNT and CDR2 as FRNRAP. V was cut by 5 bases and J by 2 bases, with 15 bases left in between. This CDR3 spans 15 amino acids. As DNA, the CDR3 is TGTGCTAGTGGTCAGGTACAGGGTGTCAACTATGGCTACACCTTC. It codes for CASGQVQGVNYGYTF.

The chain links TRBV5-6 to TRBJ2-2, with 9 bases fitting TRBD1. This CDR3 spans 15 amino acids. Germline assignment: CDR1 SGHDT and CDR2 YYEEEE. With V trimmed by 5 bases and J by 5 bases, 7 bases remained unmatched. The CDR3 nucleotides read TGTGCCAGCAGACGGGGACAGGGATGGACCGGGGAGCTGTTTTTT. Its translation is CASRRGQGWTGELFF.